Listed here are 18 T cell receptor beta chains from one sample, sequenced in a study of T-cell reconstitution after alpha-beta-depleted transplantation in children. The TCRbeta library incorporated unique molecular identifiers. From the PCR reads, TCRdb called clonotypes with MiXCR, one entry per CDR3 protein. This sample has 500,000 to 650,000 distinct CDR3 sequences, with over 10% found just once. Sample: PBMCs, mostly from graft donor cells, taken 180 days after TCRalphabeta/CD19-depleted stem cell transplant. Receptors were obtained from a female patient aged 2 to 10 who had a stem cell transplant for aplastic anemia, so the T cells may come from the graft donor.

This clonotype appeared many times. The CDR3 sequence: CASSSGQGNKQYV. The CDR3 nucleotides read TGTGCCAGCAGCTCGGGACAGGGGAACAAGCAGTACGTC. The V call is TRBV3-1, the J call TRBJ2-7; 10 positions agree with TRBD1. In germline, CDR1 is LGHDT, CDR2 YNNKEL (reference sequence). The CDR3 contains 13 residues. The junction had 6 bases not matched to a gene; V was cut back by 5 bases and J by 8 bases.

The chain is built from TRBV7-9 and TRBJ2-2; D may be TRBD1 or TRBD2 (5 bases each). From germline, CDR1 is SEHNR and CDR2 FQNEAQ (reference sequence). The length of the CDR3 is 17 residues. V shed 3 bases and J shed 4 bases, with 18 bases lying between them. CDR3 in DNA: TGTGCCAGCAGCTTCGGTCAGGGACCCGAAATCACCGGGGAGCTGTTTTTT. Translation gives CASSFGQGPEITGELFF.

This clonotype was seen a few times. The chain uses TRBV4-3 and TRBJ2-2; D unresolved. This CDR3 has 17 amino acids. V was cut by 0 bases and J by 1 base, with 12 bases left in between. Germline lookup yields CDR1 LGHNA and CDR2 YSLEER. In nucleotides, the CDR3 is TGCGCCAGCAGCCAAGATCACGTCTACCTGAACACCGGGGAGCTGTTTTTT. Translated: CASSQDHVYLNTGELFF.

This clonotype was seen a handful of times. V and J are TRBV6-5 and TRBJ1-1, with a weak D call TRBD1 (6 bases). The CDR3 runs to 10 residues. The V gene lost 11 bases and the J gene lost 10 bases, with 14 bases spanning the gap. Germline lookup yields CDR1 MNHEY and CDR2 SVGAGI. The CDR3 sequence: CAHRVIGAFF. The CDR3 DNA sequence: TGTGCCCACAGGGTAATTGGAGCTTTCTTT.

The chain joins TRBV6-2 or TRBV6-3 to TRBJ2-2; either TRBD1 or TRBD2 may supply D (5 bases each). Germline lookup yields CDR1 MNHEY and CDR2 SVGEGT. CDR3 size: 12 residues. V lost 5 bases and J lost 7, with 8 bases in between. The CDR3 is CASSRDVGELFF. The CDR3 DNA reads TGTGCCAGCAGTAGGGACGTCGGGGAGCTGTTTTTT.

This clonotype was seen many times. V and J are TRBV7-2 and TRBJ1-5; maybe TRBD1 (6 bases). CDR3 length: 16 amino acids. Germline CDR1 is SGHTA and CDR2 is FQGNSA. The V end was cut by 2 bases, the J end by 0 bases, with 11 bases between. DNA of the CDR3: TGTGCCAGCAGCTTAAGTCTCAGGGGTAGCAATCAGCCCCAGCATTTT. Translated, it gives CASSLSLRGSNQPQHF.

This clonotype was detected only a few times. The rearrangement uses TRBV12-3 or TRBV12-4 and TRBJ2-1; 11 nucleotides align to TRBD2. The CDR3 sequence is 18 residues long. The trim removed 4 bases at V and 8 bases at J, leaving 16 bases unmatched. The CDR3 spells CASSSGTSGSLGVYEQFF. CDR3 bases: TGTGCCAGCAGTTCCGGGACTAGCGGTTCCCTAGGGGTTTATGAGCAGTTCTTC.

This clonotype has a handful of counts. CDR3 nucleotide sequence: TGTGCCAGCAGCTACCCGCGGGACTCTGGAAACACCATATATTTT. It encodes CASSYPRDSGNTIYF. This chain joins TRBV9 and TRBJ1-3; D not resolved. The CDR3 is made up of 15 amino acids. Germline CDR1 and CDR2: SGDLS and YYNGEE. V dropped 4 bases and J dropped 0 bases, with 11 bases sitting between them.

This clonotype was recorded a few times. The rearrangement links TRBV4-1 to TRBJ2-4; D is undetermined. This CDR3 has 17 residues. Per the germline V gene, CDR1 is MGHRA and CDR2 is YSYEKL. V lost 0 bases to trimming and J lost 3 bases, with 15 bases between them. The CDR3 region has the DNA TGCGCCAGCAGCCAAGATGCGCGCACCCCGAGCAAAAACATTCAGTACTTC. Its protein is CASSQDARTPSKNIQYF.

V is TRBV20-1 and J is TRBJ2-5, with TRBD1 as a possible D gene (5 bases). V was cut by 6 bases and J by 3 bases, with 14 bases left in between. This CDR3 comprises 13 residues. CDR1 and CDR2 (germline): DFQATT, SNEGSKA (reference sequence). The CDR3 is CSAAPWGEETQYF. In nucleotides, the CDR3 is TGCAGTGCCGCCCCCTGGGGCGAAGAGACCCAGTACTTC.

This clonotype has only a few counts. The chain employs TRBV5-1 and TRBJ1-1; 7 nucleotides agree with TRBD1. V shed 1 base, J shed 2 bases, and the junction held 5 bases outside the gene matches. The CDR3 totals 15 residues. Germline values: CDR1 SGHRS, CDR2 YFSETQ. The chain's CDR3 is CASSLLGGSNTEAFF. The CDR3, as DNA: TGCGCCAGCAGCTTGTTAGGGGGCAGTAACACTGAAGCTTTCTTT.

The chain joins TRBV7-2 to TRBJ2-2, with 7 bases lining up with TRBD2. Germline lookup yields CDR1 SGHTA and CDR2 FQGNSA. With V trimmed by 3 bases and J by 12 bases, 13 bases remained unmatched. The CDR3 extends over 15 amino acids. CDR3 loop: CASSFLLARESKLFF. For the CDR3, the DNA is TGTGCCAGCAGCTTTTTACTAGCGAGGGAATCTAAGCTGTTTTTT.

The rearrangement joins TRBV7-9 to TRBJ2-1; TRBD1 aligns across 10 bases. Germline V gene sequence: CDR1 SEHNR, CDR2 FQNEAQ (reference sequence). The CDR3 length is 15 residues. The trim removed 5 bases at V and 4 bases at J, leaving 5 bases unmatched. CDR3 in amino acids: CASSTLGQGYNEQFF. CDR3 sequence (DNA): TGTGCCAGCAGCACACTGGGACAGGGGTACAATGAGCAGTTCTTC. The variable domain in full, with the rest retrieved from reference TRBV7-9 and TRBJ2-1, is DTGVSQNPRHKITKRGQNVTFRCDPISEHNRLYWYRQTLGQGPEFLTYFQNEAQLEKSRLLSDRFSAERPKGSFSTLEIQRTEQGDSAMYLCASSTLGQGYNEQFFGPGTRLTVL.

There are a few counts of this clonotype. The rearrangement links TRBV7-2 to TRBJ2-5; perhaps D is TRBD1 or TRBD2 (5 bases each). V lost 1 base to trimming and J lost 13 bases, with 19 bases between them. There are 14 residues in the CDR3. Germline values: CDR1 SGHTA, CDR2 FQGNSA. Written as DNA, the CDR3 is TGTGCCAGCAGCTTAGTGGGGGAGACAGCCAGTCCGTACTTC. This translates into CASSLVGETASPYF.

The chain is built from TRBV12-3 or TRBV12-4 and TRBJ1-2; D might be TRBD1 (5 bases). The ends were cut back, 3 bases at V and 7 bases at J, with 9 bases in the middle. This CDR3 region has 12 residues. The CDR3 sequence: CASSLGGIGYTF. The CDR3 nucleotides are TGTGCCAGCAGTTTGGGGGGAATTGGCTACACCTTC.

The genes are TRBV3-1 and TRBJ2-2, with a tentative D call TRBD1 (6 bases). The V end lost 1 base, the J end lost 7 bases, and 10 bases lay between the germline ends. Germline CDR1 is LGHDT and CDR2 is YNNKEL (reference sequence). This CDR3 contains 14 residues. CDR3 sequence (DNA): TGTGCCAGCAGCCAAGGCACAGGGTTCGGGGAGCTGTTTTTT. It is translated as CASSQGTGFGELFF.

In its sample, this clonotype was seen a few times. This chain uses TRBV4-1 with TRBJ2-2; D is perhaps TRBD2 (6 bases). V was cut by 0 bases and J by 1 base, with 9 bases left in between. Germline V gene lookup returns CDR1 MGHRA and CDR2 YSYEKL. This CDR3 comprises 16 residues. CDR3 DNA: TGCGCCAGCAGCCAAGATTGGGGAGGGAACACCGGGGAGCTGTTTTTT. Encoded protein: CASSQDWGGNTGELFF.

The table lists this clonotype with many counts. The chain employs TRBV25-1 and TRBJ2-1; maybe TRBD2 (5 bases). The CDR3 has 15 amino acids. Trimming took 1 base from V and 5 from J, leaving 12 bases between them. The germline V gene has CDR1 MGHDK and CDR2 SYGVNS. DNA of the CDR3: TGTGCCAGCAGTGAATGGGGAGATACGGACAATGAGCAGTTCTTC. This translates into CASSEWGDTDNEQFF.